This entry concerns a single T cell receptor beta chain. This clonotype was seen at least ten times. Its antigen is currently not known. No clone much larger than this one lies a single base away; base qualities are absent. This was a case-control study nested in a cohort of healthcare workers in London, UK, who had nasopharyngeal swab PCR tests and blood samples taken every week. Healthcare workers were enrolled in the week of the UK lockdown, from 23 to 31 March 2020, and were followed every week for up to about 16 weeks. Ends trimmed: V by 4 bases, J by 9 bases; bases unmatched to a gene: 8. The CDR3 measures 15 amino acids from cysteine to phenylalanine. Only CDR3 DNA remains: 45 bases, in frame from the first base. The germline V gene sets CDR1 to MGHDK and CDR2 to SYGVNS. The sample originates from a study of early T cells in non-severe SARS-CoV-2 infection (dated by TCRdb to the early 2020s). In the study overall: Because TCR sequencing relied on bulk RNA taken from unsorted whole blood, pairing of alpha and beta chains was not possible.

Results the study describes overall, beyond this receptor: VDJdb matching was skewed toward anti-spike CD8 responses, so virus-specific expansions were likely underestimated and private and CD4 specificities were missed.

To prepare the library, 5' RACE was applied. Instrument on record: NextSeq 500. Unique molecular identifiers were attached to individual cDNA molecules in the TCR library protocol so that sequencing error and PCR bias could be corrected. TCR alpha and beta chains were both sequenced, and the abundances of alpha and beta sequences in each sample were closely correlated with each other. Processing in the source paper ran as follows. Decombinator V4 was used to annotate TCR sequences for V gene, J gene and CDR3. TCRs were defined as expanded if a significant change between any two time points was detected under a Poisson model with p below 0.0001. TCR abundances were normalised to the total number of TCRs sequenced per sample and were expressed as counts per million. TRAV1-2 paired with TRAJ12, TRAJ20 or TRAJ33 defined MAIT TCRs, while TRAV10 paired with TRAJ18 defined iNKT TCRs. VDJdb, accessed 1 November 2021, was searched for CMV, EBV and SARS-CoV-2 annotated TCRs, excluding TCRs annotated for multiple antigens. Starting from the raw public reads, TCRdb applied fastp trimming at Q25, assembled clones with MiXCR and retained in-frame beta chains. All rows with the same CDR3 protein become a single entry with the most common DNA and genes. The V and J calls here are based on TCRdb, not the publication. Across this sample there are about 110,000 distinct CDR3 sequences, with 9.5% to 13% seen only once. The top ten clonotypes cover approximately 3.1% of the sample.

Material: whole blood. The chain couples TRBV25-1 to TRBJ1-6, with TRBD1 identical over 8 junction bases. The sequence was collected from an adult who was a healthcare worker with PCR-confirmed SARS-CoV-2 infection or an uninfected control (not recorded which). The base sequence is TGTGCCAGCAGTGCTGACAGGGGCGAGAGTTCACCCCTCCACTTT. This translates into CASSADRGESSPLHF.